This T cell receptor beta chain emerged from a study of response to subunit inactivated influenza vaccine. Germline-derived CDR1 and CDR2 are MDHEN and SYDVKM. V shed 3 bases and J 0 bases; nucleotides not matched to a gene: 2. The CDR3 extends over 17 amino acids. In this sample, this clonotype turned up a few times. What it recognizes is unknown. One entry per CDR3 protein results from TCRdb running MiXCR on the RT-PCR reads. The data contain about 480,000 distinct CDR3 sequences, roughly 23% of them singletons. Overall study results and limits: The authors put forward the suggestion that each seasonal influenza vaccination may bring in only a limited number of new T cells.

V and J are TRBV28 and TRBJ2-1; 13 nucleotides agree with TRBD2. Sequences were derived from CD4+ T cells sorted from PBMCs, sampled around 5 days after vaccination. The receptor was isolated from a man in his forties or fifties who received an inactivated influenza vaccine. CDR3 region: CASSFTSGRASYNEQFF. The CDR3 DNA sequence: TGTGCCAGCAGTTTCACTAGCGGGAGGGCCTCCTACAATGAGCAGTTCTTC.